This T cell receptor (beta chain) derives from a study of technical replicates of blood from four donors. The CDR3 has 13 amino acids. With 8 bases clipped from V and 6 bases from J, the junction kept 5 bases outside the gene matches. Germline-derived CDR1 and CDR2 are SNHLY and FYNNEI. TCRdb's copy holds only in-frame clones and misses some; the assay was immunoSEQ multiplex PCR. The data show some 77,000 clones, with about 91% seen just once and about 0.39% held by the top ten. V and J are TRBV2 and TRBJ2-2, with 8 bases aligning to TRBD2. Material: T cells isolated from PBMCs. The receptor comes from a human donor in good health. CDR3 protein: CASRGGRAGELFF. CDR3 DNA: TGTGCCAGCCGGGGGGGGCGGGCCGGGGAGCTGTTTTTT. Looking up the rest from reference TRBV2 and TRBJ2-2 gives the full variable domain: EPEVTQTPSHQVTQMGQEVILRCVPISNHLYFYWYRQILGQKVEFLVSFYNNEISEKSEIFDDQFSVERPDGSNFTLKIRSTKLEDSAMYFCASRGGRAGELFFGEGSRLTVL.